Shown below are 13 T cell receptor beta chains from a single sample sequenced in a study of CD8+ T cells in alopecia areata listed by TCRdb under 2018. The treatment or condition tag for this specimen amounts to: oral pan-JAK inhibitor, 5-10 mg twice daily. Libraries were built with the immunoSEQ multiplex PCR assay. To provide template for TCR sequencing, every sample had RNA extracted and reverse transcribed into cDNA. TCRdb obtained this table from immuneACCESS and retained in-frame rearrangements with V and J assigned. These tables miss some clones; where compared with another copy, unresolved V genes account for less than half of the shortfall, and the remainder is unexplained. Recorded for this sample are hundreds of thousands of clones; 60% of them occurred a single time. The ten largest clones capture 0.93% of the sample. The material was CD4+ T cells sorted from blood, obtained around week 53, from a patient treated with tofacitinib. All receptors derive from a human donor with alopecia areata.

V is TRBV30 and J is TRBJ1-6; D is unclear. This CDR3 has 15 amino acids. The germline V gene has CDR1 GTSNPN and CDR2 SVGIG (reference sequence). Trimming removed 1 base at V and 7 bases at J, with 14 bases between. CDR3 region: CAWSAEVIRNSPLHF. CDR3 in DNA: TGTGCCTGGAGTGCCGAGGTTATAAGGAATTCACCCCTCCACTTT.

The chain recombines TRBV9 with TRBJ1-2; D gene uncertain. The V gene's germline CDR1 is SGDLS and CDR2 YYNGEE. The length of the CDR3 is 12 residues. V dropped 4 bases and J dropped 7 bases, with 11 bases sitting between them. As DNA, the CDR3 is TGTGCCAGCAGCTCGACCACAGCTGGCTACACCTTC. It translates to CASSSTTAGYTF.

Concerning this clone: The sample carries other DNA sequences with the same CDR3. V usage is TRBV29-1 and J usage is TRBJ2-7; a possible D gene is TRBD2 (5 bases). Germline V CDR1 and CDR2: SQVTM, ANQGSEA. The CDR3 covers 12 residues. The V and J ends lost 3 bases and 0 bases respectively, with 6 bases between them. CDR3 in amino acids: CSVEGVSYEQYF. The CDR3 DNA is TGCAGCGTTGAGGGAGTCTCCTACGAGCAGTACTTC.

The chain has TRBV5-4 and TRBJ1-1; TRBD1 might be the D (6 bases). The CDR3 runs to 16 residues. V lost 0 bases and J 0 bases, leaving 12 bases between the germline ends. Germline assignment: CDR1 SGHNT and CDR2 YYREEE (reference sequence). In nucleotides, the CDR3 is TGTGCCAGCAGCTTGGACAGGGCCGATCTGAACACTGAAGCTTTCTTT. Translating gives CASSLDRADLNTEAFF.

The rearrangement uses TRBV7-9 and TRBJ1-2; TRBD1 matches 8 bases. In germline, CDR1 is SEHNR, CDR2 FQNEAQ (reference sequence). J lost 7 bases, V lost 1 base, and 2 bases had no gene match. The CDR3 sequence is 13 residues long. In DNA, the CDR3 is TGTGCCAGCAGCTTAGGGACAGGGAGTGGCTACACCTTC. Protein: CASSLGTGSGYTF. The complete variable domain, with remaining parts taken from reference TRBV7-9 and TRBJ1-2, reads DTGVSQNPRHKITKRGQNVTFRCDPISEHNRLYWYRQTLGQGPEFLTYFQNEAQLEKSRLLSDRFSAERPKGSFSTLEIQRTEQGDSAMYLCASSLGTGSGYTFGSGTRLTVV.

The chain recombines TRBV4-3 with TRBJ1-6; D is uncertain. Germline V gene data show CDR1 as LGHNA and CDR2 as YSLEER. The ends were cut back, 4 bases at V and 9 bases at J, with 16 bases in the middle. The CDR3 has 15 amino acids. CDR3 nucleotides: TGCGCCAGCAGCCGGGCCGGGCCCGGCGGTTCACCCCTCCACTTT. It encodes CASSRAGPGGSPLHF.

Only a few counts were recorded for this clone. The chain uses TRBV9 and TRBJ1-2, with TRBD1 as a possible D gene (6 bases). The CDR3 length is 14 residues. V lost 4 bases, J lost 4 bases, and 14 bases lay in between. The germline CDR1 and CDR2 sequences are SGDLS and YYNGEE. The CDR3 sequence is CASSTGIVPYGYTF. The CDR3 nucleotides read TGTGCCAGCAGCACAGGGATTGTCCCCTATGGCTACACCTTC.

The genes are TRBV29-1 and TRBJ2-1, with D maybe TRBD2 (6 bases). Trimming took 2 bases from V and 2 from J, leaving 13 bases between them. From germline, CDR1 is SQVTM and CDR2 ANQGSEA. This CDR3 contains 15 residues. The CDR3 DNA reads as TGCAGCGTTGAACGGCGGGGTGGCACCTACAATGAGCAGTTCTTC. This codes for CSVERRGGTYNEQFF.

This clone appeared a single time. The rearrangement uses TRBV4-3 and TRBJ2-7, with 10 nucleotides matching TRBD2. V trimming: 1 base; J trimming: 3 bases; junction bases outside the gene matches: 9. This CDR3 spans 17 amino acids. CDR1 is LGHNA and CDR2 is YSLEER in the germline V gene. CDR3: CASSQAWTSGQNYEQYF. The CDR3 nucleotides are TGCGCCAGCAGCCAAGCGTGGACTAGCGGACAAAACTACGAGCAGTACTTC.

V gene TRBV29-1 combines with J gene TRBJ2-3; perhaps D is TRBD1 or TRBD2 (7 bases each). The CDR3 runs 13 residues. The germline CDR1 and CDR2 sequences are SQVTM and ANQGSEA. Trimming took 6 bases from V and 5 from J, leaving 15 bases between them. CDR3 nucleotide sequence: TGCAGCGTCGAGACAGGGAGGGGAGATACGCAGTATTTT. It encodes CSVETGRGDTQYF.

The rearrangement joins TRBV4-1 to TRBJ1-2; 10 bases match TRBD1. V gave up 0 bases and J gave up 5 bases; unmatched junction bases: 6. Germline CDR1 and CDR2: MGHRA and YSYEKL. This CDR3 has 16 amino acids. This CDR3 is CASSQDPLDRGYGYTF. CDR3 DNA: TGCGCCAGCAGCCAAGATCCCCTGGACAGGGGGTATGGCTACACCTTC.

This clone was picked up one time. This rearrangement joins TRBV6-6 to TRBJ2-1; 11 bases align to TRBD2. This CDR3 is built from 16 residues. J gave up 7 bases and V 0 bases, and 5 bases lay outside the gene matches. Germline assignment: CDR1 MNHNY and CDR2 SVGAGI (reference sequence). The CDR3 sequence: CASSYSRASGGNEQFF. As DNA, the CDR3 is TGTGCCAGCAGTTACTCGAGGGCTAGCGGGGGGAATGAGCAGTTCTTC.

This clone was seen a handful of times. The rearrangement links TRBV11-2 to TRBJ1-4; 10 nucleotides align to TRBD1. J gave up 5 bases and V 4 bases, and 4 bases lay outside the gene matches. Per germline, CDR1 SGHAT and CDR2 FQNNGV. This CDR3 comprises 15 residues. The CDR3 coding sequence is TGTGCCAGCAGCTCTGTGGGACAGGGGAATGAAAAACTGTTTTTT. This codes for CASSSVGQGNEKLFF.